This TCR beta chain stems from a study of OX40 agonist ivuxolimab in advanced cancers. Overall study: Patients' therapy was ivuxolimab, an antibody that acts as an agonist of OX40 (CD134). Patients got intravenous ivuxolimab at 0.01 to 10 mg/kg every 2 weeks. The study enrolled dose-escalation patients with hepatocellular carcinoma, melanoma, renal cell or head and neck cancer. Findings and limits, study-wide: No determination was made of the antigen specificity of the expanded peripheral T cells.

Per the germline V gene, CDR1 is MNHEY and CDR2 is SVGAGI. V gave up 5 bases and J gave up 2 bases, with 6 bases separating them. This CDR3 spans 12 amino acids. In the case of this clone: Its target is not known.

Method: immunoSEQ multiplex PCR; TCRdb's copy keeps in-frame clones and lacks some. The sample consists of fewer than 85,000 clones, approximately 91% of them appearing once. The sample was CD4+ or CD8+ T cells sorted from blood, taken in a trial of the OX40 agonist ivuxolimab. The chain uses TRBV6-5 and TRBJ2-5, with D maybe TRBD1 (6 bases). The clonotype originates from an adult with an advanced solid tumor such as melanoma, head and neck, liver or kidney cancer. The CDR3 DNA sequence: TGTGCCAGCAGTCAGGGGCAAGAGACCCAGTACTTC. Protein sequence: CASSQGQETQYF.